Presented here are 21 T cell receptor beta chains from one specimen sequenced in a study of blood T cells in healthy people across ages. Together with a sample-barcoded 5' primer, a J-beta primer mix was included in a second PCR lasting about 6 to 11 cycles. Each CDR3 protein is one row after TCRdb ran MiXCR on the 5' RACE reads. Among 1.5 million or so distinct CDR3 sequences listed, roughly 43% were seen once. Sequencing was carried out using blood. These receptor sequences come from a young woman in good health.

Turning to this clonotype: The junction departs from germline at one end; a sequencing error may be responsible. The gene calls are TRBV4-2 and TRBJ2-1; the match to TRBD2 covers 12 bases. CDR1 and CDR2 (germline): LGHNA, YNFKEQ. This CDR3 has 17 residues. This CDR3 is CASSPRLAGDSYNEQFF. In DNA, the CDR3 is TGTGCCAGCAGCCCGCGACTAGCGGGAGACTCCTACAATGAGCAATTCTTC.

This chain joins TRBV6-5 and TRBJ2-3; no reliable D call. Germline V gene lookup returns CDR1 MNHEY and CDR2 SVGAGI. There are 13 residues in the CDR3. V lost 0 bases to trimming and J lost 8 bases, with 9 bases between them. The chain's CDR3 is CASSYSLHGTQYF. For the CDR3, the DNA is TGTGCCAGCAGTTACTCTCTCCATGGTACGCAGTATTTT.

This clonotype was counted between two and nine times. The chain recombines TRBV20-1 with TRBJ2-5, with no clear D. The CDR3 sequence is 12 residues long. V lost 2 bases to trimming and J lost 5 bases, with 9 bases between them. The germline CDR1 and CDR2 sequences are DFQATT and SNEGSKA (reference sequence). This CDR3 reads CSARFPRETQYF. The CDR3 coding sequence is TGCAGTGCTAGATTCCCACGGGAGACCCAGTACTTC.

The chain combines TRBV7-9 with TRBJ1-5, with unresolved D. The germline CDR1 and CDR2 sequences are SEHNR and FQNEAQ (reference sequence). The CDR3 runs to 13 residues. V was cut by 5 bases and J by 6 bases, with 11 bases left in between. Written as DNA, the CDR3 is TGTGCCAGCAGCGTAGGTGTGACTCAGCCCCAGCATTTT. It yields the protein CASSVGVTQPQHF.

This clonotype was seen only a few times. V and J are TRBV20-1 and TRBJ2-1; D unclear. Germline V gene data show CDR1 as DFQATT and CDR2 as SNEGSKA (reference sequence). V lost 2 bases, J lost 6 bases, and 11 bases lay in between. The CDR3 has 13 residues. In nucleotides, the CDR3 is TGCAGTGCTAGACTAGGGCCTAGCAATGAGCAGTTCTTC. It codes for CSARLGPSNEQFF.

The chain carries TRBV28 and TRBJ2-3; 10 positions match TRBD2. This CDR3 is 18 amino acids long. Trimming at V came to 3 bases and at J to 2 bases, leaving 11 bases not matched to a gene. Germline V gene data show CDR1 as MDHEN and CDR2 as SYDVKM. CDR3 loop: CASSFYYQLAGNTDTQYF. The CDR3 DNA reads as TGTGCCAGCAGTTTTTATTACCAACTAGCGGGAAACACAGATACGCAGTATTTT.

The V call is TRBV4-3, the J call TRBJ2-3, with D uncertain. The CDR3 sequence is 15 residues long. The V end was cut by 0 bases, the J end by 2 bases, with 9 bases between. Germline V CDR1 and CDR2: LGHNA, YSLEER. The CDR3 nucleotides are TGCGCCAGCAGCCAAGATCGAACTAACACAGATACGCAGTATTTT. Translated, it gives CASSQDRTNTDTQYF.

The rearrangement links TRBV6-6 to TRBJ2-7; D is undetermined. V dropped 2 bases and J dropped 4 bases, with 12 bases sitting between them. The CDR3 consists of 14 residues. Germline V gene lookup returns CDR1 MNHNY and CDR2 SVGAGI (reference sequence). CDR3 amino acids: CASSYVAQGYEQYF. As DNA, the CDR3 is TGTGCCAGCAGTTACGTGGCCCAAGGGTACGAGCAGTACTTC.

The CDR3 sequence is CATQPFAGPDNSPLHF. The CDR3 DNA sequence: TGTGCCACACAACCGTTCGCGGGGCCCGATAATTCACCCCTCCACTTT. The chain links TRBV10-3 to TRBJ1-6; D is possibly TRBD1 (5 bases). Germline CDR1 reads ENHRY; CDR2 reads SYGVKD. The CDR3 covers 16 residues. The V end was cut by 10 bases, the J end by 5 bases, with 21 bases between.

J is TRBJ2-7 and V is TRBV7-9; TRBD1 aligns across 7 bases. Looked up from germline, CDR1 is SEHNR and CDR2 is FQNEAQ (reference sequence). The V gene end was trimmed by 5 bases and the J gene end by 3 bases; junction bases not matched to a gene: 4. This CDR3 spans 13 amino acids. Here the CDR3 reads CASSRDSNYEQYF. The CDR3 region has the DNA TGTGCCAGCAGCCGGGACAGTAACTACGAGCAGTACTTC.

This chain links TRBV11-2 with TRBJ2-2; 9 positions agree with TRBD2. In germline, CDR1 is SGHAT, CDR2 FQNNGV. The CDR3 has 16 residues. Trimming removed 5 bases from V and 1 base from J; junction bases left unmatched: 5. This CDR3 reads CASSPLAGRNTGELFF. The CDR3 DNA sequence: TGTGCCAGCAGCCCCCTAGCGGGAAGGAACACCGGGGAGCTGTTTTTT.

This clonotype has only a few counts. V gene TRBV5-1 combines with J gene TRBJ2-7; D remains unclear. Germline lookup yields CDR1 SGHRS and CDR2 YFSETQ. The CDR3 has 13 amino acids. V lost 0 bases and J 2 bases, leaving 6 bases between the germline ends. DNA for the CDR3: TGCGCCAGCAGCTTGGGGATCCCCTACGAGCAGTACTTC. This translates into CASSLGIPYEQYF.

CDR3 DNA sequence: TGCGCCAGCAGCCAAGAAAAAACGGGAGGCGCAGATACGCAGTATTTT. Its translation: CASSQEKTGGADTQYF. The V gene is TRBV4-1, the J gene TRBJ2-3; 7 positions agree with TRBD2. The CDR3 covers 16 residues. The germline CDR1 and CDR2 sequences are MGHRA and YSYEKL. V shed 0 bases and J 4 bases; nucleotides not matched to a gene: 7.

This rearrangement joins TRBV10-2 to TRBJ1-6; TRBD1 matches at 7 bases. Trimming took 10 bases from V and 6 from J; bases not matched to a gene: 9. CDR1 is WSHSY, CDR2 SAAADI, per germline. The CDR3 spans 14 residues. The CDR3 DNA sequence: TGCGCCACCTCGTCAAGACAGGGTAATTCACCCCTCCACTTT. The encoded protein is CATSSRQGNSPLHF.

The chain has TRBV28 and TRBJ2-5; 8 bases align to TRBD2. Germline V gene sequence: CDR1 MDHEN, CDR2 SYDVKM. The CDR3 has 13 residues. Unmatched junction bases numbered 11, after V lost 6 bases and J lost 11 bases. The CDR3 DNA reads TGTGCCAGCAGATTTACTAGCGGTAATGAGCAGTACTTC. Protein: CASRFTSGNEQYF.

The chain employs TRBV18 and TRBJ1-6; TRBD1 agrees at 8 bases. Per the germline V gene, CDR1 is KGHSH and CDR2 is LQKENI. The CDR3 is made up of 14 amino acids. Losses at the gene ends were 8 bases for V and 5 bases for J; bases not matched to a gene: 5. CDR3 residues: CASSPTGDNSPLHF. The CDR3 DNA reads TGTGCCAGCAGCCCGACAGGGGATAATTCACCCCTCCACTTT.

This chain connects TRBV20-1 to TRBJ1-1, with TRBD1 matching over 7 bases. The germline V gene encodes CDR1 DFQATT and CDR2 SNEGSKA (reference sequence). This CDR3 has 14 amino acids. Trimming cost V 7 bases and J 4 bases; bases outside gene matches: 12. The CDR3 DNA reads TGCAGTGGTCACAGGGGCCGGGTGGGCACTGAAGCTTTCTTT. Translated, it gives CSGHRGRVGTEAFF.

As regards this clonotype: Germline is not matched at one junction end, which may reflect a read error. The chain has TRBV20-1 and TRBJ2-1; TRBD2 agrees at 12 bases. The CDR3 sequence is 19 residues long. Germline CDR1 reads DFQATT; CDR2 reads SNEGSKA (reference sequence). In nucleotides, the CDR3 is TGCAGAGCTAAGGTGGACAGGACTAGCGGGATGGTCCCCTACAATGAGCAGTTCTTC. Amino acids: CRAKVDRTSGMVPYNEQFF.

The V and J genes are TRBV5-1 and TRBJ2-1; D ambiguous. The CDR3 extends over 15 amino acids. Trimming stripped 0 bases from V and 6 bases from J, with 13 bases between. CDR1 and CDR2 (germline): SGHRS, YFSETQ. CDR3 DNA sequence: TGCGCCAGCAGCTTGGGCGGTGTTTCCGTCAATGAGCAGTTCTTC. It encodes CASSLGGVSVNEQFF.

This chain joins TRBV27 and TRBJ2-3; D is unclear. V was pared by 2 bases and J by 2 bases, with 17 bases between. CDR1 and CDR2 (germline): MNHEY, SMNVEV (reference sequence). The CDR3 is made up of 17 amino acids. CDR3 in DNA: TGTGCCAGCAGTTTAGGCGGCCGAGTCTGGAACACAGATACGCAGTATTTT. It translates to CASSLGGRVWNTDTQYF.

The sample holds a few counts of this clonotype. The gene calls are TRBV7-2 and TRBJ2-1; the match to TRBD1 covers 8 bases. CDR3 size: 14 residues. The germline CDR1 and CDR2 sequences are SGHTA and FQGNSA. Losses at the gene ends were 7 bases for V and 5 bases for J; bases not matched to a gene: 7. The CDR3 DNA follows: TGTGCCAGCACCTGGGGACAGGTGAACAATGAGCAGTTCTTC. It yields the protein CASTWGQVNNEQFF.